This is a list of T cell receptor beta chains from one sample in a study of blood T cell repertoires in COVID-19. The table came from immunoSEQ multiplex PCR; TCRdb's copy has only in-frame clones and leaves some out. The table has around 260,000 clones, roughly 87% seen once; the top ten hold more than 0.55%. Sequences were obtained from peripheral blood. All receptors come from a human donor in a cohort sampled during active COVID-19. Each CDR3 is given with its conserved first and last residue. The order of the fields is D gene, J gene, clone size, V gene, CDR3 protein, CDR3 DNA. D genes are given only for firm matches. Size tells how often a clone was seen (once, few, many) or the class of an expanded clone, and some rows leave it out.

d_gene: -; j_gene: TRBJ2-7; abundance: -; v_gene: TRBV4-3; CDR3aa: CASSQDSGRDYEQYF; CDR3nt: TGCGCCAGCAGCCAAGATTCGGGCAGGGACTACGAGCAGTACTTC
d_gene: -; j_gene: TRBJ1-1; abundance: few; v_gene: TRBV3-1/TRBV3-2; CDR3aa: CASSQDLFRVAFF; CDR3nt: TGTGCCAGCAGCCAAGATCTCTTCCGGGTGGCTTTCTTT
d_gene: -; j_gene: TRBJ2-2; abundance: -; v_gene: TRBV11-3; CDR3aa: CASSLRRGSNTGELFF; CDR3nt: TGTGCCAGCAGCCTTCGGAGGGGCTCGAACACCGGGGAGCTGTTTTTT
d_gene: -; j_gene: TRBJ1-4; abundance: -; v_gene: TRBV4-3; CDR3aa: CASSQDRAGEKLFF; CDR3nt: TGCGCCAGCAGCCAAGACAGGGCCGGTGAAAAACTGTTTTTT
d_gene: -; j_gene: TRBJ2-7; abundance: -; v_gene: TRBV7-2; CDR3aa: CASSSPKGGGTYEQYF; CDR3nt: TGTGCCAGCAGCTCGCCAAAGGGGGGAGGGACCTACGAGCAGTACTTC
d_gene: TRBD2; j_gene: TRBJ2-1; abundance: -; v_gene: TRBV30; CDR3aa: CAWSRGLAAYNEQFF; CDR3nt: TGTGCCTGGAGTCGGGGACTAGCCGCCTACAATGAGCAGTTCTTC
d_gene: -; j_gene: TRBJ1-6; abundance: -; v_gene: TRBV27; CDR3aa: CASSPIQSSYNSPLHF; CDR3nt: TGTGCCAGCAGTCCGATACAGAGCTCCTATAATTCACCCCTCCACTTT
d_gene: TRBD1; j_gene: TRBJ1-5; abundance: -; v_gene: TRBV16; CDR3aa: CASSLPAGGVYSNQPQHF; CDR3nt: TGTGCCAGCAGCCTCCCGGCAGGGGGCGTATATAGCAATCAGCCCCAGCATTTT
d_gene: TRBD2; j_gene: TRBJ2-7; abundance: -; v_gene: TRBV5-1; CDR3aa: CARSWGGGGAYEQYF; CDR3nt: TGCGCCCGCAGCTGGGGGGGAGGAGGTGCCTACGAGCAGTACTTC
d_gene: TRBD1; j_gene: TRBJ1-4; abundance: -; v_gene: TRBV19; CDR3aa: CASSIDDTGTATEGLFF; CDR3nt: TGTGCCAGTAGTATAGATGATACCGGGACAGCGACCGAGGGACTGTTTTTT
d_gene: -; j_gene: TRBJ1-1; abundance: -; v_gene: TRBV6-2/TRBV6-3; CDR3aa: CASSYQGWTGAFF; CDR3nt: TGTGCCAGCAGTTACCAGGGCTGGACGGGAGCTTTCTTT
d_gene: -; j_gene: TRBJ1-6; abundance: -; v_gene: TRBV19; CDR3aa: CASSISHRSSYNSPLHF; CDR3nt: TGTGCCAGTAGTATTAGTCACAGAAGCTCCTATAATTCACCCCTCCACTTT
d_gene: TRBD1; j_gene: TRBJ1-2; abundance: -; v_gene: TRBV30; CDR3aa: CAWSVNRGRGGYTF; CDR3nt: TGTGCCTGGAGTGTAAATAGGGGGCGAGGGGGCTACACCTTC
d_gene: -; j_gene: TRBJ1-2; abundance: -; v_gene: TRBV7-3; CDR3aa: CASRPGSFPSYGYTF; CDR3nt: TGTGCCAGCCGCCCAGGCAGCTTCCCTTCTTATGGCTACACCTTC
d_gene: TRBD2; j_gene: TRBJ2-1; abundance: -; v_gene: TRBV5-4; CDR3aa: CASSPSGDPYNEQFF; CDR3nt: TGTGCCAGCAGTCCGAGCGGGGATCCCTACAATGAGCAGTTCTTC
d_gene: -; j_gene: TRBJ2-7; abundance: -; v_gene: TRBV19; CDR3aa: CASSVGQIYEQYF; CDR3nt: TGTGCCAGTAGCGTCGGACAGATCTACGAGCAGTACTTC
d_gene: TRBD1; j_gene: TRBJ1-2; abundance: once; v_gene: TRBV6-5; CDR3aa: CASRTGRGYTF; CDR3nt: TGTGCCAGCAGGACAGGGCGCGGCTACACCTTC
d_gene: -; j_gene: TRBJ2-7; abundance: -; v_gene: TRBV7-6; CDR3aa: CASSLAQGEQYF; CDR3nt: TGTGCCAGCAGCTTAGCGCAGGGGGAGCAGTACTTC
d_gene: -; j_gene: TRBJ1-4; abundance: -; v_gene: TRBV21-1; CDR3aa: CASPAGGGATNEKLFF; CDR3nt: TGTGCCAGCCCGGCGGGGGGTGGAGCAACTAATGAAAAACTGTTTTTT
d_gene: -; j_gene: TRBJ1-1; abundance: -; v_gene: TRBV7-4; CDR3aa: CATQPAGGEAFF; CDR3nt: TGTGCCACCCAGCCCGCGGGGGGTGAAGCTTTCTTT
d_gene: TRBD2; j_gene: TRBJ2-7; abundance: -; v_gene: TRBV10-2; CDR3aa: CASSERLAGAPYEQYF; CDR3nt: TGCGCCAGCAGTGAACGACTAGCGGGGGCACCCTACGAGCAGTACTTC
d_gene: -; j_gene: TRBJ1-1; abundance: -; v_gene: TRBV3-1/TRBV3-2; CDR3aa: CASSQDSRGGRGAFF; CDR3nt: TGTGCCAGCAGCCAAGATTCTAGGGGGGGAAGAGGAGCTTTCTTT
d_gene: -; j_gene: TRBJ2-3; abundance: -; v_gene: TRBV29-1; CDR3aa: CSAGTDADTQYF; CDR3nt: TGCAGCGCTGGGACTGACGCAGATACGCAGTATTTT
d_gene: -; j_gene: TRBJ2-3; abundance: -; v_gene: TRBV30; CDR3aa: CAWSVGGATDTQYF; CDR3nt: TGTGCCTGGAGTGTAGGAGGGGCAACAGATACGCAGTATTTT
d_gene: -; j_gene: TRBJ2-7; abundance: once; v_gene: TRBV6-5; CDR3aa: CASRPRQVRGEQYF; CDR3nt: TGTGCCAGCAGACCGCGACAGGTTCGGGGCGAGCAGTACTTC
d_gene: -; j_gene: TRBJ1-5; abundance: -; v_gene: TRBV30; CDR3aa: CAWSVWGNNQPQHF; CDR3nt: TGTGCCTGGAGTGTGTGGGGCAACAATCAGCCCCAGCATTTT
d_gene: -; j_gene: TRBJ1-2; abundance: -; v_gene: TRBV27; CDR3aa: CASSLGRAQTF; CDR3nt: TGTGCCAGCAGTTTAGGGAGAGCTCAAACCTTC
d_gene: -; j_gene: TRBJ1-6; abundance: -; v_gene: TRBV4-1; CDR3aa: CASSQVAQGNSPLHF; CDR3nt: TGCGCCAGCAGCCAAGTTGCCCAGGGGAATTCACCCCTCCACTTT
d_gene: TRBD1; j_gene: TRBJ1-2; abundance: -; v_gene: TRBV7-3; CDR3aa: CASSHNGQGAYGYTF; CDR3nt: TGTGCCAGCAGCCACAATGGACAGGGAGCGTATGGCTACACCTTC
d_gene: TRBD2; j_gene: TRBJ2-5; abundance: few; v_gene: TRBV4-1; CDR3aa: CASSPDGRETQYF; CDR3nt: TGCGCCAGCAGCCCCGACGGGAGGGAGACCCAGTACTTC
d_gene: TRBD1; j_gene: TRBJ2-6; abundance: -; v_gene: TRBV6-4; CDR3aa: CASSAQGAGANVLTF; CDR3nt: TGTGCCAGCAGTGCTCAGGGGGCTGGGGCCAACGTCCTGACTTTC